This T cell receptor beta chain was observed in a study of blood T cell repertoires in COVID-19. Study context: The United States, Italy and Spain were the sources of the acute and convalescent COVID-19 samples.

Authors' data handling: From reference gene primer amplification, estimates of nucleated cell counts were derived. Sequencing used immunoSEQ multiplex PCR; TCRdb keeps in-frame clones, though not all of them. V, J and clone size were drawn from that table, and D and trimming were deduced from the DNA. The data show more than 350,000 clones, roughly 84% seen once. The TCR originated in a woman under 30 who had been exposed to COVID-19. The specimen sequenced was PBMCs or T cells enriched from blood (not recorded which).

CDR3 nucleotides: TGTGCCAGCAGTGTCCCGGGACAATCAAATGAGCAGTTCTTC. Translating it yields CASSVPGQSNEQFF. The J gene is TRBJ2-1, the V gene TRBV25-1; possibly TRBD1 for D (6 bases). The V gene lost 4 bases and the J gene lost 7 bases, with 14 bases spanning the gap. This CDR3 is built from 14 residues. CDR1 and CDR2 from the germline V gene are MGHDK and SYGVNS.